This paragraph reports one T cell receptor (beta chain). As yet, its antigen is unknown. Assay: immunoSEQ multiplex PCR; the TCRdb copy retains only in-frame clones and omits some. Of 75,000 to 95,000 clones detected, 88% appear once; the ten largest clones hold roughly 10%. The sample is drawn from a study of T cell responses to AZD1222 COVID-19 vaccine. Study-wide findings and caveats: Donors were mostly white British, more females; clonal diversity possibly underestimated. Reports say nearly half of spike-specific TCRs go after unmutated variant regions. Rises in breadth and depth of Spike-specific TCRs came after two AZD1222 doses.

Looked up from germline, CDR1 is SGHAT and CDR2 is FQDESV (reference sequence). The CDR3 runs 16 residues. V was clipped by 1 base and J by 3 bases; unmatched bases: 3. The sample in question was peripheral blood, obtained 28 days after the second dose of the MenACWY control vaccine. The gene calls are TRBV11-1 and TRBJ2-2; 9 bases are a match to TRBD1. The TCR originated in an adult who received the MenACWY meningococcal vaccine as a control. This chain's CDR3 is CASSLEQGAYTGELFF. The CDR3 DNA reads TGTGCCAGCAGCTTAGAACAGGGGGCCTACACCGGGGAGCTGTTTTTT.